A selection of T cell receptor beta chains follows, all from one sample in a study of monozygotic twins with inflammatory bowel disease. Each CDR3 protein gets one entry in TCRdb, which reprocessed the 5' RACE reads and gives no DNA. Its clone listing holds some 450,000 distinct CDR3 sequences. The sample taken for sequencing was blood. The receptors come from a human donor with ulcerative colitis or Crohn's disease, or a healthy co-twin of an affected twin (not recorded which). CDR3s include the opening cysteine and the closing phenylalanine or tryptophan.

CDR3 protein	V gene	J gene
CASSLDPIPEAFF	TRBV5-4	TRBJ1-1
CASSRRLSTYEQYF	TRBV5-6	TRBJ2-7
CSVSQGTGTEAFF	TRBV29-1	TRBJ1-1
CASSLGLAGGKTYQETQYF	TRBV5-1	TRBJ2-5
CAWSFTGGTEAFF	TRBV30	TRBJ1-1
CASSLQDRANTEAFF	TRBV5-1	TRBJ1-1
CSAVITTNEKLFF	TRBV20-1	TRBJ1-4
CASTMGDSLYEQYF	TRBV6-1	TRBJ2-7
CASREGAGELFF	TRBV19	TRBJ2-2
CASSPPSRENTEAFF	TRBV18	TRBJ1-1
CASIRAGSSYNEQFF	TRBV28	TRBJ2-1
CASSSTDRVSGNTIYF	TRBV28	TRBJ1-3
CASSFGIKEYEQYF	TRBV6-2/TRBV6-3	TRBJ2-7
CAIGREGETQYF	TRBV27	TRBJ2-5
CASSLQPQGNEQFF	TRBV5-1	TRBJ2-1
CASGLGQGADEQYF	TRBV12-5	TRBJ2-7
CASSPPGGSLYEQYF	TRBV18	TRBJ2-7
CASSLVGPLAPYTDTQYF	TRBV11-2	TRBJ2-3
CASSFGGSARHEQFF	TRBV5-1	TRBJ2-1
CASSSRTSKWDTQYF	TRBV6-5	TRBJ2-3
CASSSPSGGYQPQHF	TRBV6-5	TRBJ1-5
CASSFLSESEQFF	TRBV7-3	TRBJ2-1
CASSLEGTARNTIYF	TRBV7-9	TRBJ1-3
CASSSAGGGSGEQFF	TRBV7-3	TRBJ2-1
CASSPGGGSTDTQYF	TRBV7-7	TRBJ2-3
CASSPTGPSNEKLFF	TRBV4-1	TRBJ1-4
CASSPDQIGGYEQYF	TRBV5-1	TRBJ2-7
CASSLSGTGGFGEQYF	TRBV27	TRBJ2-7
CASSLEATEQYF	TRBV5-1	TRBJ2-7
CASSLVQGYGYTF	TRBV5-6	TRBJ1-2
CASSYRDRGSYEQYF	TRBV6-5	TRBJ2-7
CASSQGTSVLPAFYNEQFF	TRBV11-2	TRBJ2-1
CASSFPGTSLLYLEQYF	TRBV6-2/TRBV6-3	TRBJ2-7
CASSQGTWTSGQTGELFF	TRBV4-1	TRBJ2-2
CASSSNPGQSNTEAFF	TRBV18	TRBJ1-1
CASSSPGISGNTIYF	TRBV7-8	TRBJ1-3
CASSQGGDVDYEQYF	TRBV4-2	TRBJ2-7
CASSPDHTQETQYF	TRBV12-3/TRBV12-4	TRBJ2-5
CASSTARAGNEQFF	TRBV7-9	TRBJ2-1
CASSWGTGGQFF	TRBV5-5	TRBJ2-1
CASSWDRGRTEAFF	TRBV5-1	TRBJ1-1
CASSIEQGARKFF	TRBV11-3	TRBJ2-1
CAITGGVGSYEQYF	TRBV10-3	TRBJ2-7
CASSYLQGSGEKLFF	TRBV6-5	TRBJ1-4
CATSDFPRGSGTNTGELFF	TRBV24-1	TRBJ2-2
CASSTGTAYNGKLFF	TRBV7-9	TRBJ1-4
CASSLGGGAYQETQYF	TRBV25-1	TRBJ2-5
CASSLGQHTGELFF	TRBV6-2/TRBV6-3	TRBJ2-2
CASSLAGGPISYNEQFF	TRBV7-3	TRBJ2-1
CASSPDRGRGPQHF	TRBV3-1	TRBJ1-5
CASSRSWTGTSGNTIYF	TRBV5-1	TRBJ1-3
CASSVTGVGHNEQFF	TRBV19	TRBJ2-1
CASSPTHREPQETQYF	TRBV7-3	TRBJ2-5
CSARGLGKTEAFF	TRBV20-1	TRBJ1-1
CATSKGNSPLHF	TRBV15	TRBJ1-6
CASSPNNRLNTGELFF	TRBV18	TRBJ2-2
CATSRDLTGGSNSPLHF	TRBV15	TRBJ1-6
CASSAAGLANNEQFF	TRBV5-4	TRBJ2-1